This TCR beta chain comes out of a study of cytomegalovirus exposure and HLA in healthy donors. As to this clone: The sample has other DNA sequences that encode this CDR3 too.

Per the germline V gene, CDR1 is SGHRS and CDR2 is YFSETQ. The CDR3 runs to 15 residues. The V gene end was trimmed by 4 bases and the J gene end by 3 bases; junction bases not matched to a gene: 4. With 60 Vbeta and 13 Jbeta primers, the PCR was carried out. Sequencing was performed with immunoSEQ multiplex PCR; in TCRdb, only in-frame clones are kept and a portion is missing. The profile shows about 160,000 clones, approximately 78% of them singletons. The chain carries TRBV5-1 and TRBJ2-1; 10 nucleotides agree with TRBD2. Sample: PBMCs. The clonotype was recovered from a middle-aged woman in good health and CMV-seronegative. The CDR3 sequence is CASSPSGGDYNEQFF. The CDR3 DNA sequence: TGCGCCAGCAGCCCTAGCGGGGGAGACTACAATGAGCAGTTCTTC. The whole variable domain, remainder taken from reference TRBV5-1 and TRBJ2-1, is KAGVTQTPRYLIKTRGQQVTLSCSPISGHRSVSWYQQTPGQGLQFLFEYFSETQRNKGNFPGRFSGRQFSNSRSEMNVSTLELGDSALYLCASSPSGGDYNEQFFGPGTRLTVL.